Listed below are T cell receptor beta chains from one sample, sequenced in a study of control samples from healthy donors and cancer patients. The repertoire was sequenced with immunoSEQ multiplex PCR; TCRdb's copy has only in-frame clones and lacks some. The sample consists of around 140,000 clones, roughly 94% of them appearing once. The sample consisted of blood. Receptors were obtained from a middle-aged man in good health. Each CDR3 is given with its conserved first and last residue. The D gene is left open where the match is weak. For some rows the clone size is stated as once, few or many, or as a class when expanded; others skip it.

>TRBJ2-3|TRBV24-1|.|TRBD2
CATSASSWTSGSTDTQYF
TGTGCCACCAGTGCCTCGAGTTGGACTAGCGGGAGCACAGATACGCAGTATTTT
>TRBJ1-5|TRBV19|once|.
CASSTLRADGNQPQHF
TGTGCCAGTAGTACCCTCCGGGCAGACGGCAATCAGCCCCAGCATTTT
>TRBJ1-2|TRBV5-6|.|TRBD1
CASSLGTGDGYTF
TGTGCCAGCAGCTTGGGGACAGGGGATGGCTACACCTTC
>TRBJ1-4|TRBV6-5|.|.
CASVGHVREKLFF
TGTGCCAGCGTAGGACACGTACGGGAAAAACTGTTTTTT
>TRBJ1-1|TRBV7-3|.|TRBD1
CASSSLDRVLNTEAFF
TGTGCCAGCAGCTCTCTAGACAGGGTGCTGAACACTGAAGCTTTCTTT
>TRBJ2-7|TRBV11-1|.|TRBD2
CASSTWTSGRREQYF
TGTGCCAGCAGCACCTGGACTAGCGGGAGACGTGAGCAGTACTTC
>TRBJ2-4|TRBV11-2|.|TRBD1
CASSPGTGGVGTKNIQYF
TGTGCCAGCAGCCCCGGGACAGGGGGCGTTGGGACCAAAAACATTCAGTACTTC
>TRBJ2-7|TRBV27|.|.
CASSFGAPYEQYF
TGTGCCAGCAGTTTCGGGGCCCCCTACGAGCAGTACTTC
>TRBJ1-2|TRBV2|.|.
CASMGAESPNYGYTF
TGTGCCAGCATGGGGGCAGAGTCTCCTAACTATGGCTACACCTTC
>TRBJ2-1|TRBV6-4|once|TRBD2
CASSVTSGDYNEQFF
TGTGCCAGCAGTGTCACTAGCGGTGATTACAATGAGCAGTTCTTC
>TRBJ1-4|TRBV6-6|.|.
CASTPAAYEKLFF
TGTGCCAGCACCCCAGCGGCCTACGAAAAACTGTTTTTT
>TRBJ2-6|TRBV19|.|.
CASNHLGEGANVLTF
TGTGCCAGTAACCACCTCGGGGAAGGGGCCAACGTCCTGACTTTC
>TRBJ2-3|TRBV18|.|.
CASSPPLQGLADTQYF
TGTGCCAGCTCACCCCCCCTACAGGGCCTCGCGGATACGCAGTATTTT